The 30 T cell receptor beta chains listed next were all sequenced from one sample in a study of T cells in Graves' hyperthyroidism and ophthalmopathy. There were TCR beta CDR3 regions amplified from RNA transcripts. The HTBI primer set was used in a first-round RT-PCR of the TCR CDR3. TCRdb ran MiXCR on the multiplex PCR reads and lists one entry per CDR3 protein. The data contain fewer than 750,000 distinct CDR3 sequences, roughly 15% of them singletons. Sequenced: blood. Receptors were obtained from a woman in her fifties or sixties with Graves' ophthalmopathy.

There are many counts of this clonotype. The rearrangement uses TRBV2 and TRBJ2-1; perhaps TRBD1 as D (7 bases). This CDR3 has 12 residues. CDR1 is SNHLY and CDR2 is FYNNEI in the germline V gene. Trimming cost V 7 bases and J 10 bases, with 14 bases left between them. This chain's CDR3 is CASTAGGQEQFF. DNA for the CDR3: TGTGCCAGCACGGCCGGGGGACAGGAGCAGTTCTTC.

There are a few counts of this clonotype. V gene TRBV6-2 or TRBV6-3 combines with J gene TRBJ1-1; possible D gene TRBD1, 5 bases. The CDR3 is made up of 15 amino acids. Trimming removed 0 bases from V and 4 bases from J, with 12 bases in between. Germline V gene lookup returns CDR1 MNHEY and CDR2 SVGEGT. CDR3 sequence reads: CASSYSTVGATEAFF. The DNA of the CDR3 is TGTGCCAGCAGTTACTCGACAGTCGGAGCCACTGAAGCTTTCTTT.

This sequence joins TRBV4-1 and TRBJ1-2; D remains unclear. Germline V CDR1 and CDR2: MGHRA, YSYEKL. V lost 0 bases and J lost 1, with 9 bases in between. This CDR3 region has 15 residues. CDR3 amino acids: CASSQDTVLNYGYTF. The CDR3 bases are TGCGCCAGCAGCCAAGATACAGTCCTTAACTATGGCTACACCTTC.

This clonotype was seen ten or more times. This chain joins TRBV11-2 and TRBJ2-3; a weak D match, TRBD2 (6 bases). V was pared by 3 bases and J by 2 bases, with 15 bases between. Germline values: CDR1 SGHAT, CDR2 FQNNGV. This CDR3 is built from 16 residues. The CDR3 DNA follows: TGTGCCAGCAGCTTTTACGGGAGAAGGCCCACAGATACGCAGTATTTT. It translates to CASSFYGRRPTDTQYF.

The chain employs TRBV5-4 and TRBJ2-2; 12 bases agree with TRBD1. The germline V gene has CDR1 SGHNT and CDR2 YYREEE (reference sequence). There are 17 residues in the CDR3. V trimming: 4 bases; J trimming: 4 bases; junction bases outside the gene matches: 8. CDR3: CASSPGQGARSTGELFF. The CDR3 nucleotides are TGTGCCAGCAGCCCGGGACAGGGGGCGCGAAGCACCGGGGAGCTGTTTTTT.

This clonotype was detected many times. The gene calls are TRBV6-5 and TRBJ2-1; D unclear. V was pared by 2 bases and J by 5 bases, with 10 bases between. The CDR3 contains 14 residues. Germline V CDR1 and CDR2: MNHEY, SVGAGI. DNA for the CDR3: TGTGCCAGCAGTTACAGGGTAGACAACAATGAGCAGTTCTTC. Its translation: CASSYRVDNNEQFF.

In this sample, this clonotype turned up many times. The CDR3 region is CASSLSGQGGDEQFF. The CDR3 DNA sequence: TGTGCCAGCAGCTTATCGGGACAGGGAGGCGATGAGCAGTTCTTC. This sequence joins TRBV7-3 and TRBJ2-1; 9 nucleotides align to TRBD1. The CDR3 length is 15 residues. V lost 2 bases to trimming and J lost 8 bases; unmatched junction nucleotides: 7. CDR1 is SGHTA and CDR2 is FQGTGA in the germline V gene.

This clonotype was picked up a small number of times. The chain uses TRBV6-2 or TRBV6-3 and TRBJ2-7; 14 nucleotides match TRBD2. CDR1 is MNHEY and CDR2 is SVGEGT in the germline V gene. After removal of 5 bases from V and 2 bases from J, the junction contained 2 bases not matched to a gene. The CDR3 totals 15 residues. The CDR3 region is CASSEGLAGAYEQYF. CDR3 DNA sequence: TGTGCCAGCAGTGAGGGACTAGCGGGAGCCTACGAGCAGTACTTC.

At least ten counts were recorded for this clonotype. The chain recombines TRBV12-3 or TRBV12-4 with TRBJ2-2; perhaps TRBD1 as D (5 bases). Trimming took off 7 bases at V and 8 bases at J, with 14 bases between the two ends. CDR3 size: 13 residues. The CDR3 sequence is CASTGAYRGELFF. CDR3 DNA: TGTGCCAGCACTGGGGCCTATAGAGGGGAGCTGTTTTTT.

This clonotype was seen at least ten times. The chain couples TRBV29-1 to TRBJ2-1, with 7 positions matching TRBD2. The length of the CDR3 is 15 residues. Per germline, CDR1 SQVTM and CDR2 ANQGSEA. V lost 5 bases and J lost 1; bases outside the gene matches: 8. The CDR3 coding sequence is TGCAGCGTTACGCTAGCGGAGGGATCCTACAATGAGCAGTTCTTC. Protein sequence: CSVTLAEGSYNEQFF.

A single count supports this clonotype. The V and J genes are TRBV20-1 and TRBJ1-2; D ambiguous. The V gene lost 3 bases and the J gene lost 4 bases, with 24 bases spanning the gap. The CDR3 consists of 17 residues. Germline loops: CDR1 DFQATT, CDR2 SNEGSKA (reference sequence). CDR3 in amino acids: CSASPHTGRALGYGYTF. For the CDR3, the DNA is TGCAGTGCTAGCCCCCACACCGGAAGGGCTTTAGGCTATGGCTACACCTTC.

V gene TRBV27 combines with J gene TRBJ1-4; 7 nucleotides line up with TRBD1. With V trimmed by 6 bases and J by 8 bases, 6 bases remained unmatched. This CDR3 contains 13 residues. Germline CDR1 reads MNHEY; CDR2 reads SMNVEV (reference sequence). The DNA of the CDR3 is TGTGCCAGCAGGAGGGGGCTTGAAGAAAAACTGTTTTTT. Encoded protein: CASRRGLEEKLFF.

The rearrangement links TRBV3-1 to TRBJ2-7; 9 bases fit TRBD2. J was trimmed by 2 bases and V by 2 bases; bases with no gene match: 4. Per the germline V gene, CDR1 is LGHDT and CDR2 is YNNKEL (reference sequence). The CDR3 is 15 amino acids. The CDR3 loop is CASSQLGLATYEQYF. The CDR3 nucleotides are TGTGCCAGCAGCCAATTAGGACTAGCGACCTACGAGCAGTACTTC.

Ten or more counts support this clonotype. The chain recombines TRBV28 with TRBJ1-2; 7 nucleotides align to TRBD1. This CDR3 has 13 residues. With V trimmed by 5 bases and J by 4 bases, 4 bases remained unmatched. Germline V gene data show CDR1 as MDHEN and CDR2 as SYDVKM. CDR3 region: CASSVEGAYGYTF. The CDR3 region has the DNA TGTGCCAGCAGTGTGGAGGGGGCCTATGGCTACACCTTC.

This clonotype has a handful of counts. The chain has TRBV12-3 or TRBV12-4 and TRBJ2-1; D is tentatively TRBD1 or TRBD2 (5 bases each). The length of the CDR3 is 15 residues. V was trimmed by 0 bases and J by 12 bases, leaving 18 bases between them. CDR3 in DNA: TGTGCCAGCAGTTTAGCAGGGCCCCGGGGCATTGTGCAGTTCTTC. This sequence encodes CASSLAGPRGIVQFF.

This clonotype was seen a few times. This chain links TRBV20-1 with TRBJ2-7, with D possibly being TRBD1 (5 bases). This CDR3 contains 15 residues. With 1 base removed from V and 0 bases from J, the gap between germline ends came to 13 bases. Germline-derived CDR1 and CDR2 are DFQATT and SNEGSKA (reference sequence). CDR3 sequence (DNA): TGCAGTGCTAGAGTCCCCGGACACAGCTCCTACGAGCAGTACTTC. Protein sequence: CSARVPGHSSYEQYF.

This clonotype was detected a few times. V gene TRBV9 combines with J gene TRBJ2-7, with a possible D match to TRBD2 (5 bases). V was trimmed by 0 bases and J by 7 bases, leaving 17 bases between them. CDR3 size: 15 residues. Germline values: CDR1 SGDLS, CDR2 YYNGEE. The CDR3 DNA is TGTGCCAGCAGCGTAGACCCAGAGGGTACGAGGGAGCAGTACTTC. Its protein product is CASSVDPEGTREQYF.

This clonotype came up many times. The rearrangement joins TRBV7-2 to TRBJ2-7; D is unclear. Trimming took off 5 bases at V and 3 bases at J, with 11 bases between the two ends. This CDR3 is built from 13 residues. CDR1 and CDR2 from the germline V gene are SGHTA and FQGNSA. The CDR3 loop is CASSPLPRYEQYF. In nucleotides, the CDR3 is TGTGCCAGCAGCCCGCTCCCCCGCTACGAGCAGTACTTC.

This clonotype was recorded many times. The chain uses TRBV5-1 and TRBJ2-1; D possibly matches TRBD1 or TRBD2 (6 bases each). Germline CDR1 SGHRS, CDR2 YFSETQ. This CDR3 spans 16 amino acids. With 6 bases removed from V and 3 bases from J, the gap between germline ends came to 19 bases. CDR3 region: CASNRGGNPLYNEQFF. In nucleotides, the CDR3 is TGCGCCAGCAACCGAGGGGGGAACCCGCTCTACAATGAGCAGTTCTTC. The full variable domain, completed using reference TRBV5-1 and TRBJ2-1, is KAGVTQTPRYLIKTRGQQVTLSCSPISGHRSVSWYQQTPGQGLQFLFEYFSETQRNKGNFPGRFSGRQFSNSRSEMNVSTLELGDSALYLCASNRGGNPLYNEQFFGPGTRLTVL.

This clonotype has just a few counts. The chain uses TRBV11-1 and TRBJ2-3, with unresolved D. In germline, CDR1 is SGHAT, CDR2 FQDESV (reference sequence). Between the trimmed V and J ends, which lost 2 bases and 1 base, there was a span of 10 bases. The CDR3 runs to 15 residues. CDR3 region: CASSLREVGTDTQYF. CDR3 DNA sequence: TGTGCCAGCAGCTTAAGAGAGGTGGGCACAGATACGCAGTATTTT.

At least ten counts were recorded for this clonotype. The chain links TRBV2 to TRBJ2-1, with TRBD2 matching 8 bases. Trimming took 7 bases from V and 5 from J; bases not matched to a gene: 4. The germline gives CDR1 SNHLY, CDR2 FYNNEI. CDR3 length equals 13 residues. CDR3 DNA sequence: TGTGCCAGCAAACTAGCGGACCACAATGAGCAGTTCTTC. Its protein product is CASKLADHNEQFF. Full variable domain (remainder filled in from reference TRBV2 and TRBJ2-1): EPEVTQTPSHQVTQMGQEVILRCVPISNHLYFYWYRQILGQKVEFLVSFYNNEISEKSEIFDDQFSVERPDGSNFTLKIRSTKLEDSAMYFCASKLADHNEQFFGPGTRLTVL.

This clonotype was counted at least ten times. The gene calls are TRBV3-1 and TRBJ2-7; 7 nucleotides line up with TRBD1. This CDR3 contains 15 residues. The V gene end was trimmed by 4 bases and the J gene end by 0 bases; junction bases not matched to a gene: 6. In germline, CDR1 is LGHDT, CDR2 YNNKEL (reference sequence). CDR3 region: CASSRADRLSYEQYF. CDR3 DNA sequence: TGTGCCAGCAGCCGAGCGGACAGGCTCTCCTACGAGCAGTACTTC.

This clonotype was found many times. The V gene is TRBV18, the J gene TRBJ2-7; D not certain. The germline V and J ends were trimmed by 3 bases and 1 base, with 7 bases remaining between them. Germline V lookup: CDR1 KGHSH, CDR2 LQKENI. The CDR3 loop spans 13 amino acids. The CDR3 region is CASSPPESYEQYF. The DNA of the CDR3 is TGTGCCAGCTCACCGCCGGAATCCTACGAGCAGTACTTC. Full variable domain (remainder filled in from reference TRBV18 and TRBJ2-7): NAGVMQNPRHLVRRRGQEARLRCSPMKGHSHVYWYRQLPEEGLKFMVYLQKENIIDESGMPKERFSAEFPKEGPSILRIQQVVRGDSAAYFCASSPPESYEQYFGPGTRLTVT.

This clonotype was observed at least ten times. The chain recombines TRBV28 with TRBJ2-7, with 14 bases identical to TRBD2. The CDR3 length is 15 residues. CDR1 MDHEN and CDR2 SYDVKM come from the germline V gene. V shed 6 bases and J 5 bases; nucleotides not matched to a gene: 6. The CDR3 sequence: CASRGGTSGSHEQYF. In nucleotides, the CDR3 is TGTGCCAGCAGGGGGGGGACTAGCGGGAGTCACGAGCAGTACTTC.

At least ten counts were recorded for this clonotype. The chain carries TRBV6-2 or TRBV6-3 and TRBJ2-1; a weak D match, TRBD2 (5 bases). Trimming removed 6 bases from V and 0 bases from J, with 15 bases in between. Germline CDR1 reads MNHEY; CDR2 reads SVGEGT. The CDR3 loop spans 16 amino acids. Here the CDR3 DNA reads TGTGCCAGCAGGCCCTTAGCGCAGAGCTCCTACAATGAGCAGTTCTTC. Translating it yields CASRPLAQSSYNEQFF.

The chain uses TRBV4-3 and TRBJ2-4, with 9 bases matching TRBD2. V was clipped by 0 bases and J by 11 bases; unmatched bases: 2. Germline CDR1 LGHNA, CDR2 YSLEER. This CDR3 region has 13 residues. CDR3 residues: CASSQDLAGFQYF. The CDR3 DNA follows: TGCGCCAGCAGCCAAGATCTAGCGGGATTTCAGTACTTC.

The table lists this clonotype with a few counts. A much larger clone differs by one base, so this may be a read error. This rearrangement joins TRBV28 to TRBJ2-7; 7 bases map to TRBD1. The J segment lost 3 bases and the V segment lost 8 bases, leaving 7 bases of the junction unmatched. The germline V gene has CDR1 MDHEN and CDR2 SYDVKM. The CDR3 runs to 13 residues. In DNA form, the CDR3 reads TGTGCCAGCGGAGACAGGGATTACTACGAGCAGTACTTC. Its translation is CASGDRDYYEQYF.

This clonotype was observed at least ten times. The CDR3, as DNA: TGTGCCAGCTCACGAACGAGAACTAGCGACTACGAGCAGTACTTC. It yields the protein CASSRTRTSDYEQYF. The genes are TRBV18 and TRBJ2-7; TRBD2 matches at 7 bases. The CDR3 sequence is 15 residues long. V was pared by 4 bases and J by 3 bases, with 9 bases of the junction left unmatched. Per the germline V gene, CDR1 is KGHSH and CDR2 is LQKENI.

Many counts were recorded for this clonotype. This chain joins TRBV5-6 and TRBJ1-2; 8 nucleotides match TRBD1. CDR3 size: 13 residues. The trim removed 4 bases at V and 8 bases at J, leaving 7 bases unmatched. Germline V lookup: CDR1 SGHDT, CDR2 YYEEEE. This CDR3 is CASSLGQVEGYTF. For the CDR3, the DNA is TGTGCCAGCAGCCTGGGACAGGTTGAGGGCTACACCTTC.

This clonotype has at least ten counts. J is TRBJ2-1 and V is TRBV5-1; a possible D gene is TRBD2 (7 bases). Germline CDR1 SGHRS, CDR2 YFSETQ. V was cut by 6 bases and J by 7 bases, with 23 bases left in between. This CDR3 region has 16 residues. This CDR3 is CASTGRTPLGGNEQFF. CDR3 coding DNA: TGCGCCAGCACCGGGAGGACCCCGCTAGGGGGGAATGAGCAGTTCTTC. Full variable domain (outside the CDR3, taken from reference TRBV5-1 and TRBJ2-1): KAGVTQTPRYLIKTRGQQVTLSCSPISGHRSVSWYQQTPGQGLQFLFEYFSETQRNKGNFPGRFSGRQFSNSRSEMNVSTLELGDSALYLCASTGRTPLGGNEQFFGPGTRLTVL.